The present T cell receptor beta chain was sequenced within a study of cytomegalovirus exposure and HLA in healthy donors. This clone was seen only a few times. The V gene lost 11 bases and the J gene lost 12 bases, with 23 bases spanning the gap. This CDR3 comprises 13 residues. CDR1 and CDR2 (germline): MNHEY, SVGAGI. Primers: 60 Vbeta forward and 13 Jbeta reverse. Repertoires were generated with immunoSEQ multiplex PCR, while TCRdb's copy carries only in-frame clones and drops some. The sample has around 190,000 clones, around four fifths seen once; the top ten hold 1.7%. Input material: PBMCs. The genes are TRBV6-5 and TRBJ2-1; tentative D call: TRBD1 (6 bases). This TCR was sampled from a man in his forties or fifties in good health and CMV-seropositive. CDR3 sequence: CALRGQGAAGQFF. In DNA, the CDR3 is TGTGCCCTCAGGGGACAAGGGGCCGCAGGGCAGTTCTTC.